The TCR beta chain under discussion was sequenced for a study of T cell changes during pregnancy in multiple sclerosis. The ends lost 5 bases at V and 5 bases at J; junction bases unmatched: 6. This CDR3 region has 14 residues. Germline V CDR1 and CDR2: SEHNR, FQNEAQ (reference sequence). Measured with immunoSEQ multiplex PCR; TCRdb has only the in-frame clones, and not every one. This table has around 30,000 clones, roughly 92% appearing once. The chain uses TRBV7-9 and TRBJ1-5; 7 positions agree with TRBD1. Sequences were derived from CD8+ T cells from peripheral blood mononuclear cells, sampled before pregnancy. The TCR originated in a female donor with multiple sclerosis, enrolled in a pregnancy study. CDR3 bases: TGTGCCAGCAGCCCGACTGACAGGGATCAGCCCCAGCATTTT. It encodes CASSPTDRDQPQHF.